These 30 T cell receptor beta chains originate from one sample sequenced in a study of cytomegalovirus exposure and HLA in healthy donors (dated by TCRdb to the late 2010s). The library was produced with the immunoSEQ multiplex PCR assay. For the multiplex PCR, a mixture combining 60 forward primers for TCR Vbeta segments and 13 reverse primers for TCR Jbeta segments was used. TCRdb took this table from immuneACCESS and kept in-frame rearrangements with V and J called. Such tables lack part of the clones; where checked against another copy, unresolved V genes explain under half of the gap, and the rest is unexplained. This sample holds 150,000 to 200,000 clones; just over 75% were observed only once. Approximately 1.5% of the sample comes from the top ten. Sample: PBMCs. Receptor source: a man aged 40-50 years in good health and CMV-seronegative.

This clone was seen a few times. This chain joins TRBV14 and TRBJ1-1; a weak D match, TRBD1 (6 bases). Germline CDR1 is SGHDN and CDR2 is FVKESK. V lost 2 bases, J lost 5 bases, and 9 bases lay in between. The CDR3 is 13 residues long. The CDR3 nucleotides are TGTGCCAGCAGCCAAACAGGGAGTACTGAAGCTTTCTTT. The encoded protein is CASSQTGSTEAFF.

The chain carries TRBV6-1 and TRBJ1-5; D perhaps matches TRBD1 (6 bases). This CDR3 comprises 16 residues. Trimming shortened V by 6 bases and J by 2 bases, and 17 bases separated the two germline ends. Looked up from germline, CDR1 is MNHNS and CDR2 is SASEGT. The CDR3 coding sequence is TGTGCCAGCAGAGAACAGGGTGGATTTCGCAATCAGCCCCAGCATTTT. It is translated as CASREQGGFRNQPQHF.

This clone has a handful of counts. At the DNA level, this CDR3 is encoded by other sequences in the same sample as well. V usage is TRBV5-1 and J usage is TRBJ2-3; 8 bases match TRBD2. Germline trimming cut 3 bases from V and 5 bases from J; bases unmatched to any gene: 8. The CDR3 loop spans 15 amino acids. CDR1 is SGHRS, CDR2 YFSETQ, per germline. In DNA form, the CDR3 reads TGCGCCAGCAGCTCCCCCAGCGGGAGTGGAGATACGCAGTATTTT. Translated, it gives CASSSPSGSGDTQYF.

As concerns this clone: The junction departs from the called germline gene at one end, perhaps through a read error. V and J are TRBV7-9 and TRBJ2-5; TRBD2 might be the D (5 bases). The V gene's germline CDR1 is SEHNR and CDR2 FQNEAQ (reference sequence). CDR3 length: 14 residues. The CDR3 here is CSSSLGVPQETQYF. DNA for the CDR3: TGTTCCAGCAGCTTGGGAGTCCCCCAAGAGACCCAGTACTTC. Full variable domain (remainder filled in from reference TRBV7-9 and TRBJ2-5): DTGVSQNPRHKITKRGQNVTFRCDPISEHNRLYWYRQTLGQGPEFLTYFQNEAQLEKSRLLSDRFSAERPKGSFSTLEIQRTEQGDSAMYLCSSSLGVPQETQYFGPGTRLLVL.

The CDR3 DNA is TGTGCCATCAGTGAACTAGCGGCTACCTACAATGAGCAGTTCTTC. Its protein product is CAISELAATYNEQFF. This chain connects TRBV10-3 to TRBJ2-1; 8 positions agree with TRBD2. The CDR3 is 15 amino acids. The V and J ends lost 3 bases and 2 bases, in that order; junction bases with no gene match: 3. CDR1 and CDR2 (germline): ENHRY, SYGVKD.

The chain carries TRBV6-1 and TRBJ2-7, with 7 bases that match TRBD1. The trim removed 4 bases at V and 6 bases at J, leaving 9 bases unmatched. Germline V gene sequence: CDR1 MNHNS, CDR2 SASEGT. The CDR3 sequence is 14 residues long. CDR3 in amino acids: CASSAARRTGEQYV. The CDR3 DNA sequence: TGTGCCAGCAGTGCGGCCAGACGGACAGGCGAGCAGTACGTC.

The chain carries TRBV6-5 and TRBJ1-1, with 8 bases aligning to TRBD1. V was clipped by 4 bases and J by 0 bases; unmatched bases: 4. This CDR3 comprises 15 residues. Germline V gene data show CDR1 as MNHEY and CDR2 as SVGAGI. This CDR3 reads CASSFLTGVNTEAFF. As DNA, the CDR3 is TGTGCCAGCAGTTTCTTGACAGGGGTGAACACTGAAGCTTTCTTT.

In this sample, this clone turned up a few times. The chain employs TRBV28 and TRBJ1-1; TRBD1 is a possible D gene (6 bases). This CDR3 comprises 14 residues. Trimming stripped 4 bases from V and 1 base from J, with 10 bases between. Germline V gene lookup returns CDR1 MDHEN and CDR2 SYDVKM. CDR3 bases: TGTGCCAGCAGTTCGACAGGTACGAACACTGAAGCTTTCTTT. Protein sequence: CASSSTGTNTEAFF.

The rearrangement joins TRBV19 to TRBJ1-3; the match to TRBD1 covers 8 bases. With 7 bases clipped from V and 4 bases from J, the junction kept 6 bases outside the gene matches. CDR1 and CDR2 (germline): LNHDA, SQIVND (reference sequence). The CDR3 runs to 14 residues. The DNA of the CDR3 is TGTGCCAGTACCAGGGGACAGGCCGGAAACACCATATATTTT. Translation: CASTRGQAGNTIYF.

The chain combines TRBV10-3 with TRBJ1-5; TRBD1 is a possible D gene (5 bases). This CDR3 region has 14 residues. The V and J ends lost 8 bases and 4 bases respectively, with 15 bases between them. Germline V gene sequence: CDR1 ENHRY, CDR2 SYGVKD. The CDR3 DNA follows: TGTGCCATCGACTCAGGGTGGGCTAATCAGCCCCAGCATTTT. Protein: CAIDSGWANQPQHF.

In DNA form, the CDR3 reads TGCGCCAGCAGCCCTCGACAGGGGGCCCCCAATGAGCAGTTCTTC. Amino acid sequence: CASSPRQGAPNEQFF. The chain combines TRBV4-1 with TRBJ2-1, with 10 bases identical to TRBD1. The germline gives CDR1 MGHRA, CDR2 YSYEKL. The CDR3 is 15 residues long. Trimming took 4 bases from V and 6 from J; bases not matched to a gene: 6.

Written as DNA, the CDR3 is TGTGCCAGCCAACCGACAGGGGAAAATCAGCCCCAGCATTTT. Its protein product is CASQPTGENQPQHF. The rearrangement links TRBV6-5 to TRBJ1-5; 8 positions match TRBD1. The germline V gene has CDR1 MNHEY and CDR2 SVGAGI. With 8 bases clipped from V and 4 bases from J, the junction kept 7 bases outside the gene matches. The length of the CDR3 is 14 residues.

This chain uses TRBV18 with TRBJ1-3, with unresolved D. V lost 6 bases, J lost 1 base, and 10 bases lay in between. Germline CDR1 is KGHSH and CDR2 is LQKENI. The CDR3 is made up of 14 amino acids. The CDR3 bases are TGTGCCAGCTCCGCCGGGGATTCTGGAAACACCATATATTTT. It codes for CASSAGDSGNTIYF.

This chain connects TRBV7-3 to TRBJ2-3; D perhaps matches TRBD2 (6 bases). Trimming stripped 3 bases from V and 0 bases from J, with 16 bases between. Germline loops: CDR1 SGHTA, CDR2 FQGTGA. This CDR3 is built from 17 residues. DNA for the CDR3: TGTGCCAGCAGCTTGGGTTTTGGCGGGGCTAGCACAGATACGCAGTATTTT. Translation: CASSLGFGGASTDTQYF.

CDR3 residues: CASRMTGDYGYTF. Written as DNA, the CDR3 is TGTGCCAGCAGGATGACAGGGGACTATGGCTACACCTTC. V usage is TRBV2 and J usage is TRBJ1-2; 8 bases align to TRBD1. The CDR3 runs 13 residues. Germline V gene sequence: CDR1 SNHLY, CDR2 FYNNEI. With 6 bases clipped from V and 3 bases from J, the junction kept 3 bases outside the gene matches.

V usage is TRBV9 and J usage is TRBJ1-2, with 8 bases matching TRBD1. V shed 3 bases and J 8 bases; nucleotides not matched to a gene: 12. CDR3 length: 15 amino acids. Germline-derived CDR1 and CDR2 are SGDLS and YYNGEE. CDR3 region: CASSGMTGDESGYTF. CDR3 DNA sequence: TGTGCCAGCAGCGGGATGACAGGGGACGAGAGCGGCTACACCTTC.

CDR3 sequence reads: CASNTGRGRRYGYTF. The CDR3 DNA reads as TGTGCCAGCAATACCGGGAGGGGGCGCCGTTATGGCTACACCTTC. The J gene is TRBJ1-2, the V gene TRBV28; 7 bases match TRBD1. CDR1 and CDR2 from the germline V gene are MDHEN and SYDVKM. The junction had 13 bases not matched to a gene; V was cut back by 7 bases and J by 5 bases. The CDR3 consists of 15 residues.

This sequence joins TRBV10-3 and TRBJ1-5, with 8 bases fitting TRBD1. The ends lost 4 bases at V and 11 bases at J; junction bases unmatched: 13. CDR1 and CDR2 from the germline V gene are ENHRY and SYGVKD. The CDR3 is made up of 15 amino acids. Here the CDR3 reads CAISGGDRLGGTQHF. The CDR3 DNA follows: TGTGCCATCAGTGGAGGGGACAGGTTGGGAGGGACCCAGCATTTT.

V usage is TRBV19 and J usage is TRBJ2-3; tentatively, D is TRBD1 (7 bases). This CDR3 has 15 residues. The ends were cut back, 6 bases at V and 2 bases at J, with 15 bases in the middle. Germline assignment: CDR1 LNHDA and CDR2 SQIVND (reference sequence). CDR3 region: CASSPGGTPTDTQYF. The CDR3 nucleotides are TGTGCCAGTAGCCCAGGGGGGACCCCCACAGATACGCAGTATTTT.

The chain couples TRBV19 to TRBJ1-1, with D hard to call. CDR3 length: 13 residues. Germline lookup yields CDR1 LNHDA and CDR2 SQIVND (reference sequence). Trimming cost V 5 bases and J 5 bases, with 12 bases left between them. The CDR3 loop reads CASSRQTVTEAFF. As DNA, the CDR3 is TGTGCCAGTAGTCGGCAGACTGTGACTGAAGCTTTCTTT.

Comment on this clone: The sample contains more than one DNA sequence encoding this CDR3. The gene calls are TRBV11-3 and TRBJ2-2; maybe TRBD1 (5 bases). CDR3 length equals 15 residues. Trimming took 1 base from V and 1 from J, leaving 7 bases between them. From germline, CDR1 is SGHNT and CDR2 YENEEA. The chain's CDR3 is CASSLGQGNTGELFF. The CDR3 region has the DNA TGTGCCAGCAGCTTAGGCCAGGGGAACACCGGGGAGCTGTTTTTT.

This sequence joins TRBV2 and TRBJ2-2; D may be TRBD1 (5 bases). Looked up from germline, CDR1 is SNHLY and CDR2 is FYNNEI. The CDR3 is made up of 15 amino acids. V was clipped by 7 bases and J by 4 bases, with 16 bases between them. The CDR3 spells CASKMDTSSTGELFF. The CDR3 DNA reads TGTGCCAGCAAAATGGACACCTCGAGCACCGGGGAGCTGTTTTTT.

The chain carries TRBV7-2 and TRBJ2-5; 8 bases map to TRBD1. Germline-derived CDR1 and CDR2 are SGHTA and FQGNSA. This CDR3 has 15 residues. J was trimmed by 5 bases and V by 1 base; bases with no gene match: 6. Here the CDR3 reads CASSLEWTGKETQYF. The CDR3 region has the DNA TGTGCCAGCAGCTTAGAGTGGACAGGGAAGGAGACCCAGTACTTC.

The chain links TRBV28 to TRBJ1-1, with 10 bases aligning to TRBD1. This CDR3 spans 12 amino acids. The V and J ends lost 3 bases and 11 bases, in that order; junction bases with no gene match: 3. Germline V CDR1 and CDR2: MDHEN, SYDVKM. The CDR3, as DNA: TGTGCCAGCAGTTTGCGGACAGGGGGGGCTTTCTTT. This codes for CASSLRTGGAFF.

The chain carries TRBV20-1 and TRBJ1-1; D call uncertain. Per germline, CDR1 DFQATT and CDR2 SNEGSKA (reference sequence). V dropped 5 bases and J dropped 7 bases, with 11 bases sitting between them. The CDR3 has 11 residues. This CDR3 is CSAQRLFEAFF. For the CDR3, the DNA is TGCAGTGCTCAACGACTGTTTGAAGCTTTCTTT.

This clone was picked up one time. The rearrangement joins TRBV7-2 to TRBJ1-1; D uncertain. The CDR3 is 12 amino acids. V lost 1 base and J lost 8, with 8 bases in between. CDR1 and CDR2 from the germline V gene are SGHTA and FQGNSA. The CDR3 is CASSLVRVEAFF. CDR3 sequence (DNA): TGTGCCAGCAGCTTAGTGAGGGTCGAAGCTTTCTTT. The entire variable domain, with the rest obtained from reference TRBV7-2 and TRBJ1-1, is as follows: GAGVSQSPSNKVTEKGKDVELRCDPISGHTALYWYRQSLGQGLEFLIYFQGNSAPDKSGLPSDRFSAERTGGSVSTLTIQRTQQEDSAVYLCASSLVRVEAFFGQGTRLTVV.

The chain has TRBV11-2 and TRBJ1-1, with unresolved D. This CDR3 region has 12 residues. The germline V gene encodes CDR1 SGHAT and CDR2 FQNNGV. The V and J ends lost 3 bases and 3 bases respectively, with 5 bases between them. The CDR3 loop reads CASSFADTEAFF. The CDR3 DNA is TGTGCCAGCAGCTTCGCAGACACTGAAGCTTTCTTT.

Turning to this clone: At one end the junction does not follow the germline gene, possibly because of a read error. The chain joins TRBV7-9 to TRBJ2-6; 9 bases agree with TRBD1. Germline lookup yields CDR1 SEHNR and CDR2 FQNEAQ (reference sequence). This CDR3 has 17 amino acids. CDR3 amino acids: CASSLGQGFSGANGLTF. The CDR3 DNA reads TGTGCCAGCAGCCTGGGACAGGGTTTCTCTGGGGCCAACGGCCTGACTTTC.

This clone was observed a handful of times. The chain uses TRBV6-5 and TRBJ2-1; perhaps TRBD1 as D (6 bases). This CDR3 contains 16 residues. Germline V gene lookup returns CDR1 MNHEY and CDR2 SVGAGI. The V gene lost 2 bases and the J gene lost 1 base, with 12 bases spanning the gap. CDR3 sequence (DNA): TGTGCCAGCAGTTACGGTGGGGGCCTTTCCTACAATGAGCAGTTCTTC. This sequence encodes CASSYGGGLSYNEQFF.

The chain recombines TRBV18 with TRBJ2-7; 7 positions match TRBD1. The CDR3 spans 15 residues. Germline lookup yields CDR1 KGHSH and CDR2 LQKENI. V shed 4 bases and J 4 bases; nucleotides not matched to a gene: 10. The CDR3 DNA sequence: TGTGCCAGCTCACTCACATCAGGGACAGAGTACGAGCAGTACTTC. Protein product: CASSLTSGTEYEQYF.